This is a list of T cell receptor beta chains from one sample in a study of blood T cell repertoires in COVID-19. This table comes from immunoSEQ multiplex PCR, and its TCRdb copy is limited to in-frame clones, with some not included. Of 90,000 to 150,000 clones listed, about 80% were seen once; the top ten hold about 4%. The sample consisted of peripheral blood. The source of these receptors is a woman older than 75 with acute or convalescent COVID-19. Both conserved end residues are part of each CDR3. D genes are given only for firm matches. Some rows have no size entry. The others give once, few or many, or a class for an expanded clone.

j_call d_call clone_size v_call cdr3_aa cdr3_nt
TRBJ1-4 - - TRBV4-1 CASSQRGDSNAELFF TGCGCCAGCAGCCAACGCGGGGATTCAAATGCGGAACTGTTTTTT
TRBJ1-3 - few TRBV13 CASSPGVPGNTIYF TGTGCCAGCAGCCCGGGAGTGCCTGGAAACACCATATATTTT
TRBJ2-1 TRBD1 - TRBV7-3 CASSSRDRGSEKQFF TGTGCCAGCAGCAGCCGGGACAGGGGTTCTGAGAAGCAGTTCTTC
TRBJ2-3 - - TRBV5-1 CASSLVGGGTDTQYF TGCGCCAGCAGCCTGGTGGGAGGTGGCACAGATACGCAGTATTTT
TRBJ2-7 - - TRBV2 CATRGRGDEQYF TGTGCCACCAGGGGCAGGGGGGACGAGCAGTACTTC
TRBJ1-4 - - TRBV21-1 CASSRQGASLRDEKLFF TGTGCCAGCAGCAGGCAGGGTGCCTCACTAAGGGATGAAAAACTGTTTTTT
TRBJ1-1 - - TRBV3-1/TRBV3-2 CASSQDSGRAMNTEAFF TGTGCCAGCAGCCAAGACTCCGGGAGGGCCATGAACACTGAAGCTTTCTTT
TRBJ1-2 TRBD1 - TRBV19 CASSPRTGGDLKHGYTF TGTGCCAGTAGTCCTCGGACAGGGGGCGATTTGAAGCATGGCTACACCTTC
TRBJ2-5 TRBD1 - TRBV19 CASSTLSTGLETQYF TGTGCCAGTAGTACCCTATCGACAGGGTTGGAGACCCAGTACTTC
TRBJ1-1 - - TRBV19 CATRAGGFAEAFF TGTGCCACCCGCGCGGGGGGGTTCGCTGAAGCTTTCTTT
TRBJ1-5 - - TRBV6-5 CASRDRGVDQPQHF TGTGCCAGCAGGGACAGAGGGGTGGATCAGCCCCAGCATTTT
TRBJ1-2 - - TRBV5-1 CASSGIQGNDPLPYGYTF TGCGCCAGCAGCGGGATACAGGGCAACGATCCTCTTCCCTATGGCTACACCTTC
TRBJ2-7 TRBD2 - TRBV7-2 CASSLEALAGTYEQYF TGTGCCAGCAGCTTAGAAGCCCTAGCGGGGACCTACGAGCAGTACTTC
TRBJ1-2 - - TRBV6-4 CASSDYAGGDGYTF TGTGCCAGCAGTGACTATGCCGGGGGGGATGGCTACACCTTC
TRBJ2-4 - - TRBV5-4 CASTSPGGNIQYF TGTGCCAGCACCTCCCCAGGGGGGAACATTCAGTACTTC
TRBJ1-1 - - TRBV27 CASSLYRGTEAFF TGTGCCAGCAGTTTATATAGGGGGACTGAAGCTTTCTTT
TRBJ2-1 - - TRBV6-1 CASSERGNEQFF TGTGCCAGCAGTGAACGGGGCAATGAGCAGTTCTTC
TRBJ1-1 - once TRBV11-2 CASSLVGAGNTEAFF TGTGCCAGCAGCTTAGTGGGGGCCGGGAACACTGAAGCTTTCTTT